This entry lists 17 T cell receptor beta chains sequenced from one sample in a study of brain T cells in children with intractable seizures. Time point here: blood from clinic visit 5 months post-surgery; TSC patient then seizure free. Measured with immunoSEQ multiplex PCR; TCRdb has only the in-frame clones, and not every one. The repertoire holds hundreds of thousands of clones, over 85% seen once, with 5.5% to 6% in the top ten. Material: peripheral blood, obtained 5 to 6 months after surgery. These receptors were collected from a boy in the first two years of life with tuberous sclerosis and intractable seizures.

The chain joins TRBV6-5 to TRBJ1-6; D remains ambiguous. The germline V gene encodes CDR1 MNHEY and CDR2 SVGAGI. This CDR3 comprises 15 residues. Trimming took off 2 bases at V and 9 bases at J, with 14 bases between the two ends. The CDR3 here is CASSYVSPPPSPLHF. The CDR3 region has the DNA TGTGCCAGCAGTTACGTATCTCCCCCGCCTTCACCCCTCCACTTT.

The genes are TRBV5-1 and TRBJ1-6, with D tentatively TRBD1 (5 bases). Germline lookup yields CDR1 SGHRS and CDR2 YFSETQ. The length of the CDR3 is 14 residues. V lost 4 bases and J lost 4, with 9 bases in between. CDR3 amino acids: CASSPQGYNSPLHF. CDR3 DNA sequence: TGCGCCAGCAGCCCGCAGGGATATAATTCACCCCTCCACTTT.

This clone was recorded once. The chain employs TRBV10-3 and TRBJ1-1; tentative D call: TRBD1 (6 bases). V shed 0 bases and J shed 1 base, with 15 bases lying between them. CDR3 size: 17 residues. Per germline, CDR1 ENHRY and CDR2 SYGVKD. CDR3 in amino acids: CAISESGAGRGNTEAFF. The CDR3 region has the DNA TGTGCCATCAGTGAGTCGGGGGCCGGGCGGGGGAACACTGAAGCTTTCTTT.

This chain links TRBV5-1 with TRBJ1-2; D ambiguous. CDR3 size: 16 residues. V was pared by 0 bases and J by 1 base, with 13 bases between. CDR1 and CDR2 (germline): SGHRS, YFSETQ. The CDR3 sequence: CASSLEGSEYNYGYTF. The CDR3 DNA sequence: TGCGCCAGCAGCTTGGAAGGTTCGGAGTATAACTATGGCTACACCTTC.

This chain uses TRBV6-5 with TRBJ1-1, with D unclear. Trimming cost V 7 bases and J 5 bases, with 11 bases left between them. The CDR3 loop spans 12 amino acids. The germline V gene has CDR1 MNHEY and CDR2 SVGAGI. The CDR3 DNA follows: TGTGCCAGCACCACCTCTGGGACTGAAGCTTTCTTT. Protein sequence: CASTTSGTEAFF.

The J gene is TRBJ2-1, the V gene TRBV12-3 or TRBV12-4, with a tentative D call TRBD2 (6 bases). Deletions cut 5 bases from V and 3 bases from J, with 8 bases between. CDR3 length: 13 residues. DNA of the CDR3: TGTGCCAGCAGTGCGGGGCGCTACAATGAGCAGTTCTTC. The encoded protein is CASSAGRYNEQFF.

The chain couples TRBV15 to TRBJ2-3; D is unresolved. The CDR3 runs to 17 residues. In germline, CDR1 is LNHNV, CDR2 YYDKDF (reference sequence). Trimming removed 0 bases at V and 2 bases at J, with 15 bases between. CDR3 nucleotide sequence: TGTGCCACCAGCAGAGATCTAGTTTCCGCTTCCACAGATACGCAGTATTTT. Translation: CATSRDLVSASTDTQYF.

This chain uses TRBV29-1 with TRBJ2-1; D is undetermined. The CDR3 length is 13 residues. The germline V and J ends were trimmed by 6 bases and 4 bases, with 13 bases remaining between them. Germline values: CDR1 SQVTM, CDR2 ANQGSEA. CDR3 loop: CSVSRKQYNEQFF. CDR3 nucleotide sequence: TGCAGCGTCTCTAGGAAACAGTACAATGAGCAGTTCTTC.

The chain employs TRBV13 and TRBJ2-5; 10 bases fit TRBD2. Germline V gene data show CDR1 as PRHDT and CDR2 as FYEKMQ (reference sequence). The CDR3 has 20 residues. Unmatched junction bases numbered 25, after V lost 5 bases and J lost 7 bases. CDR3 coding DNA: TGTGCCAGCAGCCTTACTCATACTCCTAAGAGCGGGAGGGCCATAGGGACCCAGTACTTC. Residues: CASSLTHTPKSGRAIGTQYF. Drawing the rest from reference TRBV13 and TRBJ2-5, the complete variable domain is AAGVIQSPRHLIKEKRETATLKCYPIPRHDTVYWYQQGPGQDPQFLISFYEKMQSDKGSIPDRFSAQQFSDYHSELNMSSLELGDSALYFCASSLTHTPKSGRAIGTQYFGPGTRLLVL.

This clone came up once. The chain joins TRBV4-1 to TRBJ2-3; 8 bases line up with TRBD1. CDR1 and CDR2 (germline): MGHRA, YSYEKL. V was clipped by 4 bases and J by 0 bases; unmatched bases: 9. The CDR3 runs 17 residues. For the CDR3, the DNA is TGCGCCAGCAGCCTCCGGACAGGGATCAGCAGCACAGATACGCAGTATTTT. Amino acid sequence: CASSLRTGISSTDTQYF.

In its sample, this clone was seen a few times. The J gene is TRBJ1-1, the V gene TRBV3-1 (or the pseudogene TRBV3-2); D is ambiguous. V shed 0 bases and J shed 2 bases, with 4 bases lying between them. Germline V CDR1 and CDR2: LGHDT, YNNKEL (reference sequence). The length of the CDR3 is 13 residues. CDR3 nucleotide sequence: TGTGCCAGCAGCCAAGATCTCAACACTGAAGCTTTCTTT. This encodes CASSQDLNTEAFF.

The J gene is TRBJ2-3, the V gene TRBV2; 11 bases agree with TRBD2. The germline gives CDR1 SNHLY, CDR2 FYNNEI. The CDR3 has 17 amino acids. V lost 10 bases and J lost 0; bases outside the gene matches: 12. CDR3 in DNA: TGTGCCACACTTACTAGCGGGAGTTCGGGGAGCACAGATACGCAGTATTTT. Its protein is CATLTSGSSGSTDTQYF. Based on the CDR3 plus reference TRBV2 and TRBJ2-3, the full variable domain is EPEVTQTPSHQVTQMGQEVILRCVPISNHLYFYWYRQILGQKVEFLVSFYNNEISEKSEIFDDQFSVERPDGSNFTLKIRSTKLEDSAMYFCATLTSGSSGSTDTQYFGPGTRLTVL.

This clone was detected only once. This sample also contains other DNA sequences that code for the same CDR3. J is TRBJ2-7 and V is TRBV27; TRBD1 or TRBD2 may be the D gene (5 bases each). The germline CDR1 and CDR2 sequences are MNHEY and SMNVEV (reference sequence). V dropped 8 bases and J dropped 3 bases, with 20 bases sitting between them. This CDR3 is 15 amino acids long. The CDR3 here is CASSETGLSNYEQYF. CDR3 nucleotides: TGTGCCAGCTCCGAGACGGGGCTTTCGAACTACGAGCAGTACTTC.

This chain connects TRBV2 to TRBJ2-7, with 10 bases fitting TRBD1. Germline-derived CDR1 and CDR2 are SNHLY and FYNNEI. The CDR3 covers 14 residues. Germline trimming cut 4 bases from V and 2 bases from J; bases unmatched to any gene: 2. The CDR3 protein is CASSGGTGAYEQYF. CDR3 sequence (DNA): TGTGCCAGCAGTGGGGGGACAGGGGCCTACGAGCAGTACTTC.

The rearrangement joins TRBV10-1 to TRBJ2-7, with 7 positions matching TRBD2. After removal of 0 bases from V and 9 bases from J, the junction contained 8 bases not matched to a gene. Germline V gene data show CDR1 as WNHNN and CDR2 as SYGVQD (reference sequence). This CDR3 is built from 14 residues. CDR3 DNA sequence: TGCGCCAGCAGTGAGTCGGGGCGCTCGGGGGGGCAGTACTTC. It codes for CASSESGRSGGQYF.

The chain couples TRBV5-6 to TRBJ2-7; D could derive from TRBD1 or TRBD2 (6 bases each). Germline CDR1 SGHDT, CDR2 YYEEEE. The CDR3 extends over 14 amino acids. The V gene lost 1 base and the J gene lost 3 bases, with 11 bases spanning the gap. CDR3: CASSLLRGDYEQYF. The CDR3 DNA reads as TGTGCCAGCAGCTTGCTAAGGGGGGACTACGAGCAGTACTTC.

This chain joins TRBV13 and TRBJ1-1, with D possibly TRBD1 on 5 matching bases. V lost 7 bases and J 1 base, leaving 22 bases between the germline ends. CDR1 and CDR2 (germline): PRHDT, FYEKMQ (reference sequence). The CDR3 length is 17 residues. CDR3: CASKIWAGRGRNTEAFF. The CDR3, as DNA: TGTGCCAGCAAAATATGGGCGGGTCGGGGCCGGAACACTGAAGCTTTCTTT.